This is a list of T cell receptor beta chains from one sample in a study of long-term antiretroviral therapy in people with HIV. Libraries were prepared by immunoSEQ multiplex PCR; TCRdb keeps only in-frame clonotypes and omits some of them. The sample includes 25,000 to 35,000 clones, over 70% seen only once; the top ten take 8% to 9%. Sequences were derived from unsorted PBMCs, sampled 3.1 years after starting antiretroviral therapy. These receptors came from a woman between 45 and 60 years old with HIV. Each CDR3 is given with its conserved first and last residue. The order of the fields is D gene, clone size, J gene, V gene, CDR3 protein, CDR3 DNA. A D gene is named only where the DNA matches it firmly. Size values are once, few and many counts, or a class for expanded clones, and some rows have none.

d_gene: TRBD1; abundance: .; j_gene: TRBJ1-4; v_gene: TRBV4-1; CDR3aa: CASSLSLVRTGGDEKLFF; CDR3nt: TGCGCCAGCAGCCTGAGCCTAGTCCGGACAGGGGGGGATGAAAAACTGTTTTTT
d_gene: TRBD1; abundance: .; j_gene: TRBJ2-2; v_gene: TRBV6-1; CDR3aa: CASKRQGANTGELFF; CDR3nt: TGTGCCAGCAAAAGACAGGGGGCGAACACCGGGGAGCTGTTTTTT
d_gene: .; abundance: .; j_gene: TRBJ2-5; v_gene: TRBV2; CDR3aa: CASSAERFQETQYF; CDR3nt: TGTGCCAGCAGTGCGGAGCGGTTCCAAGAGACCCAGTACTTC
d_gene: .; abundance: .; j_gene: TRBJ1-3; v_gene: TRBV12-5; CDR3aa: CASALGPVSGNTIYF; CDR3nt: TGTGCTAGTGCCTTGGGCCCCGTCTCTGGAAACACCATATATTTT
d_gene: .; abundance: .; j_gene: TRBJ2-2; v_gene: TRBV25-1; CDR3aa: CASTPGVDTGELFF; CDR3nt: TGTGCCAGCACCCCAGGGGTCGACACCGGGGAGCTGTTTTTT
d_gene: .; abundance: .; j_gene: TRBJ1-1; v_gene: TRBV7-6; CDR3aa: CASSSSRSNTEAFF; CDR3nt: TGTGCCAGCAGCTCGTCCAGGTCGAACACTGAAGCTTTCTTT
d_gene: TRBD1; abundance: .; j_gene: TRBJ1-5; v_gene: TRBV19; CDR3aa: CASSILDRGQNQPQHF; CDR3nt: TGTGCCAGTAGTATCCTGGACAGGGGGCAAAATCAGCCCCAGCATTTT
d_gene: TRBD2; abundance: few; j_gene: TRBJ2-7; v_gene: TRBV7-9; CDR3aa: CASSPRGLAGLAEQYF; CDR3nt: TGTGCCAGCAGCCCACGAGGACTAGCGGGGCTCGCCGAGCAGTACTTC
d_gene: .; abundance: .; j_gene: TRBJ1-5; v_gene: TRBV30; CDR3aa: CAWRQQSNQPQHF; CDR3nt: TGTGCCTGGAGGCAACAGTCCAATCAGCCCCAGCATTTT
d_gene: .; abundance: .; j_gene: TRBJ2-7; v_gene: TRBV15; CDR3aa: CATSRDTLSF; CDR3nt: TGTGCCACCAGCAGAGATACCTTGTCCTTC
d_gene: TRBD1; abundance: once; j_gene: TRBJ1-1; v_gene: TRBV27; CDR3aa: CASSPRQGGGTEAFF; CDR3nt: TGTGCCAGCAGTCCTCGACAGGGGGGAGGCACTGAAGCTTTCTTT
d_gene: TRBD1; abundance: .; j_gene: TRBJ1-4; v_gene: TRBV18; CDR3aa: CASSPLTGAEKLFF; CDR3nt: TGTGCCAGCTCACCTCTGACAGGGGCGGAAAAACTGTTTTTT
d_gene: .; abundance: .; j_gene: TRBJ2-1; v_gene: TRBV7-9; CDR3aa: CASSRGAGRNNEQFF; CDR3nt: TGTGCCAGCAGCCGCGGGGCGGGTAGAAACAATGAGCAGTTCTTC
d_gene: .; abundance: .; j_gene: TRBJ2-1; v_gene: TRBV5-1; CDR3aa: CASSLVAASYNEQFF; CDR3nt: TGCGCCAGCAGCTTGGTTGCAGCCTCCTACAATGAGCAGTTCTTC
d_gene: .; abundance: .; j_gene: TRBJ1-1; v_gene: TRBV4-1; CDR3aa: CASSPTGVVAEAFF; CDR3nt: TGCGCCAGCAGCCCAACCGGGGTCGTGGCTGAAGCTTTCTTT
d_gene: .; abundance: .; j_gene: TRBJ1-2; v_gene: TRBV5-6; CDR3aa: CASSLAGNSVFGYTF; CDR3nt: TGTGCCAGCAGCTTAGCAGGGAACTCTGTCTTTGGCTACACCTTC
d_gene: .; abundance: few; j_gene: TRBJ1-6; v_gene: TRBV7-9; CDR3aa: CASSLAGGSPLHF; CDR3nt: TGTGCCAGCAGCTTAGCAGGGGGTTCACCCCTCCACTTT
d_gene: .; abundance: .; j_gene: TRBJ2-2; v_gene: TRBV9; CDR3aa: CASDQGIGELFF; CDR3nt: TGTGCCAGCGATCAGGGCATCGGGGAGCTGTTTTTT
d_gene: .; abundance: .; j_gene: TRBJ1-5; v_gene: TRBV5-8; CDR3aa: CASSFIPAGQPQHF; CDR3nt: TGTGCCAGCAGCTTTATCCCAGCAGGTCAGCCCCAGCATTTT
d_gene: .; abundance: .; j_gene: TRBJ1-5; v_gene: TRBV30; CDR3aa: CAWSVGWAQPQHF; CDR3nt: TGTGCCTGGAGTGTAGGATGGGCTCAGCCCCAGCATTTT
d_gene: .; abundance: .; j_gene: TRBJ1-1; v_gene: TRBV5-5; CDR3aa: CASSLIETRGDTEAFF; CDR3nt: TGTGCCAGCAGCTTAATTGAGACACGGGGGGACACTGAAGCTTTCTTT
d_gene: .; abundance: once; j_gene: TRBJ1-4; v_gene: TRBV6-6; CDR3aa: CASSYHGGGDEKLFF; CDR3nt: TGTGCCAGCAGTTACCATGGGGGCGGTGATGAAAAACTGTTTTTT
d_gene: .; abundance: .; j_gene: TRBJ2-5; v_gene: TRBV11-2; CDR3aa: CASSLVSRQETQYF; CDR3nt: TGTGCCAGCAGCTTAGTCAGCAGGCAAGAGACCCAGTACTTC
d_gene: .; abundance: .; j_gene: TRBJ1-2; v_gene: TRBV7-9; CDR3aa: CASSSLGTTLYGYTF; CDR3nt: TGTGCCAGCAGCTCGTTGGGGACAACACTCTATGGCTACACCTTC
d_gene: .; abundance: few; j_gene: TRBJ2-5; v_gene: TRBV6-5; CDR3aa: CASSSYRLGETQYF; CDR3nt: TGTGCCAGCAGTTCGTACAGGCTTGGGGAGACCCAGTACTTC
d_gene: .; abundance: .; j_gene: TRBJ2-2; v_gene: TRBV28; CDR3aa: CASSSGGLSQGTGELFF; CDR3nt: TGTGCCAGCAGTTCCGGAGGGCTTAGCCAGGGGACCGGGGAGCTGTTTTTT
d_gene: .; abundance: .; j_gene: TRBJ2-1; v_gene: TRBV29-1; CDR3aa: CSVLEPVIEQFF; CDR3nt: TGCAGCGTTCTCGAACCCGTAATTGAGCAGTTCTTC
d_gene: .; abundance: .; j_gene: TRBJ2-1; v_gene: TRBV6-5; CDR3aa: CASSYGGREQFF; CDR3nt: TGTGCCAGCAGTTACGGGGGAAGGGAGCAGTTCTTC
d_gene: .; abundance: .; j_gene: TRBJ1-1; v_gene: TRBV4-1; CDR3aa: CASSQGRMNTEAFF; CDR3nt: TGCGCCAGCAGCCAAGGTCGGATGAACACTGAAGCTTTCTTT
d_gene: .; abundance: .; j_gene: TRBJ2-5; v_gene: TRBV5-1; CDR3aa: CASSFSVAGLGSETQYF; CDR3nt: TGCGCCAGCAGCTTTAGCGTGGCAGGCCTGGGTTCGGAGACCCAGTACTTC
d_gene: .; abundance: large; j_gene: TRBJ2-2; v_gene: TRBV13; CDR3aa: CASSLDGSDTGELFF; CDR3nt: TGTGCCAGCAGCCTGGACGGGTCTGACACCGGGGAGCTGTTTTTT
d_gene: TRBD2; abundance: .; j_gene: TRBJ2-5; v_gene: TRBV9; CDR3aa: CASSVQAGEVETQYF; CDR3nt: TGTGCCAGCAGCGTACAAGCGGGGGAGGTAGAGACCCAGTACTTC
d_gene: .; abundance: .; j_gene: TRBJ2-7; v_gene: TRBV12-5; CDR3aa: CASGLGTYEQYF; CDR3nt: TGTGCTAGTGGTTTGGGGACCTACGAGCAGTACTTC
d_gene: .; abundance: .; j_gene: TRBJ2-3; v_gene: TRBV21-1; CDR3aa: CASSIYRDRGRKDTQYF; CDR3nt: TGTGCCAGCAGCATCTACCGGGACAGGGGCCGGAAAGATACGCAGTATTTT
d_gene: TRBD2; abundance: .; j_gene: TRBJ2-2; v_gene: TRBV5-6; CDR3aa: CASSLAAGVGELFF; CDR3nt: TGTGCCAGCAGCTTGGCCGCGGGGGTCGGGGAGCTGTTTTTT
d_gene: .; abundance: once; j_gene: TRBJ2-6; v_gene: TRBV19; CDR3aa: CASSIAGSLTGANVLTF; CDR3nt: TGTGCCAGTAGTATAGCCGGCAGCTTAACTGGGGCCAACGTCCTGACTTTC
d_gene: .; abundance: .; j_gene: TRBJ2-2; v_gene: TRBV2; CDR3aa: CASSLYRGSYTGELFF; CDR3nt: TGTGCCAGCAGCCTATACCGCGGGTCGTACACCGGGGAGCTGTTTTTT
d_gene: TRBD1; abundance: .; j_gene: TRBJ2-7; v_gene: TRBV11-2; CDR3aa: CASSFRTGDPSYEQYF; CDR3nt: TGTGCCAGCAGCTTCAGGACAGGGGATCCCTCCTACGAGCAGTACTTC
d_gene: .; abundance: .; j_gene: TRBJ1-2; v_gene: TRBV29-1; CDR3aa: CSVRDNYGYTF; CDR3nt: TGCAGCGTTCGGGATAACTATGGCTACACCTTC
d_gene: .; abundance: .; j_gene: TRBJ1-5; v_gene: TRBV2; CDR3aa: CASRPDRYNQPQHF; CDR3nt: TGTGCCAGCAGACCTGACAGGTACAATCAGCCCCAGCATTTT